What follows describes a single T cell receptor (beta chain). The data are from a study of control samples from healthy donors and cancer patients. Generated by immunoSEQ multiplex PCR, the TCRdb table keeps only in-frame clones and is missing some. The table has about 150,000 clones, around 92% seen once; the top ten hold 2% to 2.5%. Input material: blood. The sequence came from a woman in her thirties or forties in good health.

The CDR3: CAIMEGDLTEAFF. The CDR3 coding sequence is TGTGCCATCATGGAGGGGGATCTGACTGAAGCTTTCTTT. The chain combines TRBV10-3 with TRBJ1-1; D might be TRBD1 (6 bases). With 7 bases removed from V and 5 bases from J, the gap between germline ends came to 14 bases. Germline CDR1 ENHRY, CDR2 SYGVKD. The CDR3 extends over 13 amino acids.